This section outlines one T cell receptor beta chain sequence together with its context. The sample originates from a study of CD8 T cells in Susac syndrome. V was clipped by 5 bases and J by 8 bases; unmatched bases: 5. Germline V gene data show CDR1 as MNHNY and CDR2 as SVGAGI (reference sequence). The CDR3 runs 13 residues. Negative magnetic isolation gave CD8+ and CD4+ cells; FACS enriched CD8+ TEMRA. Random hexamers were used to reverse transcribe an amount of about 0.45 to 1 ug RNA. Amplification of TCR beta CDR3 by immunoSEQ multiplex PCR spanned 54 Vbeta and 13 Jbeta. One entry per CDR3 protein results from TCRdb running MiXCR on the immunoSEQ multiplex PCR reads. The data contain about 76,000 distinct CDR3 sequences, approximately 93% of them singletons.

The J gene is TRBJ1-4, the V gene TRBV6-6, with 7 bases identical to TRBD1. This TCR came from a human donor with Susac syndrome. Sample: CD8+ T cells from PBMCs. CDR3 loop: CASSPQGNEKLFF. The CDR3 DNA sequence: TGTGCCAGCAGTCCACAGGGGAACGAAAAACTGTTTTTT.